The 6 T cell receptor beta chains in this list originate from one sample, sequenced in a study of beta chain features in type 1 diabetes listed by TCRdb under 2018. The library was produced with the immunoSEQ multiplex PCR assay. All of the isolated RNA was reverse transcribed with the High Capacity cDNA Reverse Transcription Kit, so expressed TCRB transcripts were sequenced. In TCRdb, the immuneACCESS table is reduced to in-frame sequences with V and J assigned. These tables do not hold every clone; where another copy was compared, an unresolved V gene accounts for under half, and the others remain unexplained. Counted in this sample were 150,000 to 180,000 clones; approximately 10% of them appeared once. Jointly, the top ten make up approximately 2% of the sample. Sequenced sample: central memory CD4+ T cells from blood. Source of these receptors: a man younger than 35 in good health.

V usage is TRBV5-1 and J usage is TRBJ1-1; no clear D. Germline assignment: CDR1 SGHRS and CDR2 YFSETQ. Trimming pared 0 bases from V and 1 base from J, leaving 10 bases between. CDR3 length: 15 amino acids. Here the CDR3 reads CASSLAMVRNTEAFF. The CDR3 DNA is TGCGCCAGCAGCTTGGCTATGGTAAGGAACACTGAAGCTTTCTTT.

This clone was seen only a few times. CDR3 sequence: CASSSRDGPLFF. The CDR3 DNA follows: TGTGCCAGCAGCTCGAGGGACGGTCCCCTGTTTTTT. This chain uses TRBV4-2 with TRBJ1-4; possibly TRBD1 for D (5 bases). Trimming shortened V by 5 bases and J by 14 bases, and 15 bases separated the two germline ends. In germline, CDR1 is LGHNA, CDR2 YNFKEQ. The CDR3 contains 12 residues.

The chain has TRBV18 and TRBJ2-2; 11 bases map to TRBD2. V lost 3 bases and J lost 0; bases outside the gene matches: 6. Germline-derived CDR1 and CDR2 are KGHSH and LQKENI. CDR3 length: 18 amino acids. This CDR3 is CASSPRLAGGSNTGELFF. In DNA, the CDR3 is TGTGCCAGCTCACCGCGGCTAGCGGGGGGCTCGAACACCGGGGAGCTGTTTTTT.

The rearrangement uses TRBV5-1 and TRBJ2-5; 7 positions agree with TRBD1. The CDR3 covers 13 residues. Unmatched junction bases numbered 3, after V lost 3 bases and J lost 4 bases. In germline, CDR1 is SGHRS, CDR2 YFSETQ. CDR3 sequence reads: CASSSTGTETQYF. As DNA, the CDR3 is TGCGCCAGCAGCTCGACAGGGACAGAGACCCAGTACTTC.

This clone was seen ten or more times. V gene TRBV18 combines with J gene TRBJ2-6; 15 bases line up with TRBD2. This CDR3 region has 20 residues. Trimming at V came to 3 bases and at J to 0 bases, leaving 6 bases not matched to a gene. Germline CDR1 reads KGHSH; CDR2 reads LQKENI. In DNA form, the CDR3 reads TGTGCCAGCTCACCCCGGACTAGCGGGAGGGAGAGCTCTGGGGCCAACGTCCTGACTTTC. Its protein product is CASSPRTSGRESSGANVLTF.

The chain is built from TRBV9 and TRBJ1-2, with D unresolved. The CDR3 sequence is 12 residues long. CDR1 SGDLS and CDR2 YYNGEE come from the germline V gene. V gave up 0 bases and J gave up 3 bases, with 3 bases separating them. The DNA for the CDR3 is TGTGCCAGCAGCGTAGACGACTATGGCTACACCTTC. Protein sequence: CASSVDDYGYTF.